One and the same sample provided the 30 T cell receptor beta chains below, sequenced in a study of blood T cell repertoires in COVID-19. Sequencing was performed with immunoSEQ multiplex PCR; in TCRdb, only in-frame clones are kept and a portion is missing. The sample includes 150,000 or so clones, under 90% of them seen just once. The material sequenced was PBMCs or T cells enriched from blood (not recorded which). Source of these receptors: a woman in her forties or fifties who had recovered from COVID-19.

This sequence joins TRBV29-1 and TRBJ1-2; a weak D match, TRBD1 (5 bases). The CDR3 is 13 residues long. V was shortened by 6 bases and J by 2 bases, with 13 bases between the two germline ends. Per germline, CDR1 SQVTM and CDR2 ANQGSEA. The CDR3: CSVATGFNYGYTF. As DNA, the CDR3 is TGCAGCGTGGCTACAGGTTTCAACTATGGCTACACCTTC.

The chain couples TRBV7-8 to TRBJ2-7; 8 bases fit TRBD1. Germline V gene data show CDR1 as SGHVS and CDR2 as FQNEAQ. Trimming removed 1 base from V and 2 bases from J; junction bases left unmatched: 4. The CDR3 has 15 amino acids. This chain's CDR3 is CASSLGGTGAYEQYF. The DNA of the CDR3 is TGTGCCAGCAGCTTAGGGGGGACAGGAGCCTACGAGCAGTACTTC.

The chain has TRBV19 and TRBJ2-7, with TRBD2 as a possible D gene (5 bases). In germline, CDR1 is LNHDA, CDR2 SQIVND (reference sequence). V shed 7 bases and J shed 2 bases, with 15 bases lying between them. The CDR3 has 14 amino acids. This chain's CDR3 is CASNPSSGTYEQYF. The CDR3 region has the DNA TGTGCCAGTAACCCTTCGAGCGGAACCTACGAGCAGTACTTC.

V is TRBV9 and J is TRBJ2-6; possible D gene TRBD2, 6 bases. The CDR3 has 16 amino acids. V lost 0 bases and J lost 2, with 9 bases in between. Germline CDR1 reads SGDLS; CDR2 reads YYNGEE. The CDR3: CASSVGWGAGANVLTF. DNA for the CDR3: TGTGCCAGCAGCGTAGGATGGGGGGCTGGGGCCAACGTCCTGACTTTC.

In DNA form, the CDR3 reads TGTGCCAGCAGTCAGGACAGGGGTACGGCCGGGGAGCTGTTTTTT. It is translated as CASSQDRGTAGELFF. The chain combines TRBV5-4 with TRBJ2-2; 9 bases agree with TRBD1. The CDR3 runs 15 residues. Germline-derived CDR1 and CDR2 are SGHNT and YYREEE (reference sequence). With 5 bases clipped from V and 6 bases from J, the junction kept 8 bases outside the gene matches. The full variable domain, rest sourced from reference TRBV5-4 and TRBJ2-2, is ETGVTQSPTHLIKTRGQQVTLRCSSQSGHNTVSWYQQALGQGPQFIFQYYREEENGRGNFPPRFSGLQFPNYSSELNVNALELDDSALYLCASSQDRGTAGELFFGEGSRLTVL.

This clone appeared a single time. V usage is TRBV6-2 or TRBV6-3 and J usage is TRBJ1-2, with 8 bases aligning to TRBD1. From germline, CDR1 is MNHEY and CDR2 SVGEGT. J gave up 2 bases and V 2 bases, and 10 bases lay outside the gene matches. The CDR3 spans 17 residues. CDR3 protein: CASSYIPGQGNNYGYTF. The CDR3 coding sequence is TGTGCCAGCAGTTACATTCCAGGACAGGGTAACAACTATGGCTACACCTTC.

The V gene is TRBV11-3, the J gene TRBJ1-1; 9 bases map to TRBD1. J gave up 6 bases and V 5 bases, and 13 bases lay outside the gene matches. The germline V gene encodes CDR1 SGHNT and CDR2 YENEEA. This CDR3 is built from 16 residues. The CDR3 spells CASSRTGEFRIAEAFF. DNA for the CDR3: TGTGCCAGCAGCCGGACAGGGGAATTTAGGATAGCTGAAGCTTTCTTT.

The gene calls are TRBV6-2 or TRBV6-3 and TRBJ1-2; 9 bases line up with TRBD1. Germline V lookup: CDR1 MNHEY, CDR2 SVGEGT. V trimming: 6 bases; J trimming: 12 bases; junction bases outside the gene matches: 14. CDR3 length: 14 amino acids. CDR3 sequence reads: CASSPGTGIGRDTF. CDR3 sequence (DNA): TGTGCCAGCAGCCCCGGGACAGGGATTGGGCGCGACACCTTC.

The rearrangement uses TRBV9 and TRBJ2-4; weak D call: TRBD1 (5 bases). Germline V gene data show CDR1 as SGDLS and CDR2 as YYNGEE. The V end was cut by 2 bases, the J end by 8 bases, with 17 bases between. This CDR3 has 15 residues. The CDR3 DNA is TGTGCCAGCAGCGTCGACCAGGGTAATATAGACATTCAGTACTTC. Protein: CASSVDQGNIDIQYF.

This rearrangement joins TRBV9 to TRBJ2-1, with 9 nucleotides matching TRBD2. Trimming took 1 base from V and 6 from J; bases not matched to a gene: 5. The CDR3 runs 15 residues. Germline loops: CDR1 SGDLS, CDR2 YYNGEE. The CDR3 spells CASSVTGTSSNEQFF. The CDR3, as DNA: TGTGCCAGCAGCGTAACCGGGACTAGCAGCAATGAGCAGTTCTTC. The whole variable domain, filled in from reference TRBV9 and TRBJ2-1, reads DSGVTQTPKHLITATGQRVTLRCSPRSGDLSVYWYQQSLDQGLQFLIQYYNGEERAKGNILERFSAQQFPDLHSELNLSSLELGDSALYFCASSVTGTSSNEQFFGPGTRLTVL.

This clone is a singleton in its sample. V gene TRBV4-3 combines with J gene TRBJ2-1; 9 nucleotides line up with TRBD2. The V gene's germline CDR1 is LGHNA and CDR2 YSLEER. The V gene end was trimmed by 4 bases and the J gene end by 4 bases; junction bases not matched to a gene: 5. The CDR3 loop spans 15 amino acids. CDR3 amino acids: CASSRGGAGYNEQFF. CDR3 bases: TGCGCCAGCAGCCGCGGGGGGGCCGGTTACAATGAGCAGTTCTTC.

The rearrangement uses TRBV9 and TRBJ2-1; possible D gene TRBD2, 6 bases. V shed 3 bases and J shed 3 bases, with 10 bases lying between them. This CDR3 spans 14 amino acids. Germline V CDR1 and CDR2: SGDLS, YYNGEE. The CDR3 nucleotides are TGTGCCAGCAGCGCGTCCGGGGGCTACAATGAGCAGTTCTTC. It specifies CASSASGGYNEQFF. Variable domain in full (rest from reference TRBV9 and TRBJ2-1): DSGVTQTPKHLITATGQRVTLRCSPRSGDLSVYWYQQSLDQGLQFLIQYYNGEERAKGNILERFSAQQFPDLHSELNLSSLELGDSALYFCASSASGGYNEQFFGPGTRLTVL.

This clone is a singleton in its sample. The CDR3 sequence is CSSNPLAGIETQYF. The CDR3 nucleotides read TGCAGCTCGAACCCACTAGCGGGAATAGAGACCCAGTACTTC. This rearrangement joins TRBV29-1 to TRBJ2-5, with 10 bases fitting TRBD2. The CDR3 runs to 14 residues. The germline CDR1 and CDR2 sequences are SQVTM and ANQGSEA. Trimming removed 8 bases from V and 4 bases from J; junction bases left unmatched: 10.

In its sample, this clone was seen a few times. The V and J genes are TRBV11-2 and TRBJ2-1; 14 bases match TRBD2. The V segment lost 5 bases and the J segment 5 bases; nucleotides outside the gene matches: 5. This CDR3 spans 16 amino acids. CDR1 SGHAT and CDR2 FQNNGV come from the germline V gene. The CDR3 DNA reads TGTGCCAGCAGCCGAGGGACTAGCGGGGGAAACAATGAGCAGTTCTTC. Protein sequence: CASSRGTSGGNNEQFF.

The CDR3 region is CASSLGVGRSNEKLFF. In nucleotides, the CDR3 is TGTGCCAGCAGCTTAGGCGTGGGGCGATCTAATGAAAAACTGTTTTTT. This sequence joins TRBV11-2 and TRBJ1-4, with D possibly TRBD1 on 5 matching bases. The V end lost 1 base, the J end lost 3 bases, and 12 bases lay between the germline ends. The CDR3 loop spans 16 amino acids. Per germline, CDR1 SGHAT and CDR2 FQNNGV.

This sequence joins TRBV12-3 or TRBV12-4 and TRBJ2-7; possibly TRBD1 for D (6 bases). V was pared by 7 bases and J by 6 bases, with 16 bases between. This CDR3 has 13 residues. This CDR3 is CASTPQQGSEQYF. CDR3 bases: TGTGCCAGCACCCCCCAACAGGGATCCGAGCAGTACTTC.

The chain links TRBV10-3 to TRBJ1-1; TRBD1 matches 8 bases. The CDR3 has 14 amino acids. Germline CDR1 and CDR2: ENHRY and SYGVKD. Unmatched junction bases numbered 9, after V lost 9 bases and J lost 3 bases. CDR3 loop: CAISGQGVYTEAFF. CDR3 nucleotide sequence: TGTGCCATATCTGGACAGGGAGTATACACTGAAGCTTTCTTT.

The V gene is TRBV18, the J gene TRBJ2-7; 7 bases map to TRBD2. The junction had 0 bases not matched to a gene; V was cut back by 3 bases and J by 4 bases. This CDR3 is 12 amino acids long. Germline V gene data show CDR1 as KGHSH and CDR2 as LQKENI. CDR3 region: CASSPRGYEQYF. The CDR3, as DNA: TGTGCCAGCTCACCGCGGGGGTACGAGCAGTACTTC.

In this sample, this clone turned up once. The V and J genes are TRBV5-1 and TRBJ2-3; 13 nucleotides agree with TRBD2. Germline V lookup: CDR1 SGHRS, CDR2 YFSETQ. Trimming at V came to 4 bases and at J to 0 bases, leaving 8 bases not matched to a gene. This CDR3 spans 18 amino acids. The CDR3 coding sequence is TGCGCCAGCAGCCAGACTAGCGGGGGGCCATTAAGCACAGATACGCAGTATTTT. This encodes CASSQTSGGPLSTDTQYF.

The chain carries TRBV5-1 and TRBJ2-5; weak D call: TRBD2 (5 bases). The CDR3 contains 13 residues. The germline V and J ends were trimmed by 4 bases and 5 bases, with 12 bases remaining between them. The germline V gene has CDR1 SGHRS and CDR2 YFSETQ. In DNA form, the CDR3 reads TGCGCCAGCAGCCTGGCCGGGGATGAGACCCAGTACTTC. It encodes CASSLAGDETQYF.

V and J are TRBV5-8 and TRBJ2-2, with 9 positions matching TRBD1. The V gene's germline CDR1 is SGHTS and CDR2 YDEGEE. The CDR3 length is 15 residues. Trimming cost V 0 bases and J 5 bases; bases outside gene matches: 2. In DNA form, the CDR3 reads TGTGCCAGCAGCTTGGTACAGGGGGCGACCGGGGAGCTGTTTTTT. This codes for CASSLVQGATGELFF.

The genes are TRBV19 and TRBJ1-1; D is possibly TRBD1 (6 bases). The germline CDR1 and CDR2 sequences are LNHDA and SQIVND (reference sequence). The CDR3 runs to 15 residues. Trimming left V 5 bases short and J 6 bases short, with 19 bases between. The CDR3 sequence is CASSARLTGKAEAFF. CDR3 bases: TGTGCCAGTAGTGCTCGGTTAACAGGGAAAGCTGAAGCTTTCTTT.

The chain is built from TRBV5-4 and TRBJ2-2; 8 nucleotides line up with TRBD1. The CDR3 contains 16 residues. V lost 3 bases and J lost 0; bases outside the gene matches: 4. CDR1 SGHNT and CDR2 YYREEE come from the germline V gene (reference sequence). This CDR3 reads CASSSPDRANTGELFF. CDR3 coding DNA: TGTGCCAGCAGCTCCCCGGACAGGGCGAACACCGGGGAGCTGTTTTTT.

This clone was counted between two and nine times. This CDR3 is CASSQIAGGKTDTQYF. CDR3 sequence (DNA): TGTGCCAGCAGCCAGATAGCGGGGGGTAAGACAGATACGCAGTATTTT. V gene TRBV11-2 combines with J gene TRBJ2-3; 10 bases map to TRBD2. V lost 5 bases, J lost 3 bases, and 8 bases stayed unmatched. Germline V gives CDR1 SGHAT, CDR2 FQNNGV. This CDR3 is built from 16 residues.

This sequence joins TRBV19 and TRBJ1-5, with D maybe TRBD1 (5 bases). The germline V and J ends were trimmed by 7 bases and 4 bases, with 8 bases remaining between them. The CDR3 consists of 12 residues. Per germline, CDR1 LNHDA and CDR2 SQIVND (reference sequence). DNA of the CDR3: TGTGCCAGTACGGGGGGGAATCAGCCCCAGCATTTT. Residues: CASTGGNQPQHF. Full variable domain (rest looked up from reference TRBV19 and TRBJ1-5): DGGITQSPKYLFRKEGQNVTLSCEQNLNHDAMYWYRQDPGQGLRLIYYSQIVNDFQKGDIAEGYSVSREKKESFPLTVTSAQKNPTAFYLCASTGGNQPQHFGDGTRLSIL.

The rearrangement links TRBV29-1 to TRBJ1-1; a possible D gene is TRBD1 (6 bases). V lost 6 bases and J 0 bases, leaving 11 bases between the germline ends. The CDR3 has 13 amino acids. Germline V lookup: CDR1 SQVTM, CDR2 ANQGSEA. The DNA of the CDR3 is TGCAGCGTCGAGGGGGATCTGAACACTGAAGCTTTCTTT. Translating gives CSVEGDLNTEAFF.

The chain carries TRBV27 and TRBJ2-3; 11 bases map to TRBD2. The CDR3 runs to 17 residues. V shed 4 bases, J shed 6 bases, and the junction held 12 bases outside the gene matches. Germline V gene data show CDR1 as MNHEY and CDR2 as SMNVEV (reference sequence). CDR3 coding DNA: TGTGCCAGCAGTTCTCCGGGACTAGCGGAATTACGGGATACGCAGTATTTT. Its translation is CASSSPGLAELRDTQYF.

V gene TRBV28 combines with J gene TRBJ1-4; no definite D call. Germline loops: CDR1 MDHEN, CDR2 SYDVKM. V lost 8 bases and J 3 bases, leaving 10 bases between the germline ends. The CDR3 consists of 13 residues. The chain's CDR3 is CASGHVPNEKLFF. CDR3 DNA: TGTGCCAGCGGCCATGTACCTAATGAAAAACTGTTTTTT.

This clone has a count of ten or more. Distinct nucleotide sequences in the sample also encode this CDR3. V is TRBV28 and J is TRBJ1-2, with TRBD1 identical over 9 bases. This CDR3 has 12 amino acids. CDR1 is MDHEN and CDR2 is SYDVKM in the germline V gene. V trimming: 9 bases; J trimming: 3 bases; junction bases outside the gene matches: 2. The CDR3 DNA reads TGTGCCAGTCGGACAGGGGACTATGGCTACACCTTC. Its translation is CASRTGDYGYTF.

The rearrangement links TRBV5-1 to TRBJ2-3; D gene unclear. The CDR3 covers 13 residues. Germline lookup yields CDR1 SGHRS and CDR2 YFSETQ. V dropped 4 bases and J dropped 2 bases, with 8 bases sitting between them. CDR3 amino acids: CASSELVTDTQYF. CDR3 DNA: TGCGCCAGCAGCGAGCTAGTCACAGATACGCAGTATTTT.